This section outlines one T cell receptor beta chain sequence together with its context. Additional DNA sequences in this sample encode the identical CDR3. Method: immunoSEQ multiplex PCR; TCRdb's copy keeps in-frame clones and lacks some. This sample yields some 410,000 clones, of which about nine tenths are seen a single time; more than 1.5% belongs to the top ten. Treatment defined: about 20 received Ad26.COV2.S at low or high dose, single or two shots; about 5 received placebo; per-sample allocation not given. Repertoires come from day 63 after the first vaccine or placebo injection. This CDR3 is 14 amino acids long. CDR1 SGHAT and CDR2 FQNNGV come from the germline V gene. Between the trimmed V and J ends, which lost 0 bases and 0 bases, there was a span of 4 bases. This entry belongs to a study of Ad26.COV2.S vaccination and SARS-CoV-2 variants. Turning to the study itself: Once or twice, 56 days apart, Ad26.COV2.S was delivered intramuscularly.

The chain links TRBV11-2 to TRBJ2-3; D gene unclear. This TCR came from a person between 18 and 59 years old who received the Ad26.COV2.S COVID-19 vaccine or a placebo. Material: peripheral blood, obtained in a trial of Ad26.COV2.S vaccine versus placebo. CDR3 protein: CASSLDRSTDTQYF. The DNA of the CDR3 is TGTGCCAGCAGCTTAGACCGGAGCACAGATACGCAGTATTTT.